The 22 T cell receptor beta chains listed next were all sequenced from one sample in a study of blood T cell repertoires in COVID-19. The protocol was immunoSEQ multiplex PCR, while the TCRdb copy is restricted to in-frame clones and leaves out a portion. The sample includes more than 65,000 clones, 82% seen only once; the top ten take approximately 15%. Specimen: peripheral blood. Receptor source: a woman older than 75 with acute or convalescent COVID-19.

J is TRBJ2-7 and V is TRBV7-9; D might be TRBD1 (6 bases). V was clipped by 6 bases and J by 0 bases, with 18 bases between them. The CDR3 length is 16 residues. Germline values: CDR1 SEHNR, CDR2 FQNEAQ (reference sequence). Here the CDR3 reads CASRGYYRDNSYEQYF. CDR3 coding DNA: TGTGCCAGCAGGGGCTACTACCGGGACAACTCCTACGAGCAGTACTTC.

The chain links TRBV4-2 to TRBJ2-3; TRBD2 agrees at 7 bases. V gave up 0 bases and J gave up 0 bases; unmatched junction bases: 6. Looked up from germline, CDR1 is LGHNA and CDR2 is YNFKEQ. There are 17 residues in the CDR3. The CDR3 sequence: CASSQDSGGSSTDTQYF. The CDR3 DNA reads TGTGCCAGCAGCCAAGACTCAGGCGGGAGTAGCACAGATACGCAGTATTTT.

The gene calls are TRBV29-1 and TRBJ2-7; 7 bases fit TRBD1. With 7 bases clipped from V and 1 base from J, the junction kept 4 bases outside the gene matches. The CDR3 totals 12 residues. The germline V gene encodes CDR1 SQVTM and CDR2 ANQGSEA. The CDR3: CSAQGSSYEQYF. The CDR3 nucleotides read TGCAGCGCACAGGGGAGTTCCTACGAGCAGTACTTC.

V usage is TRBV5-1 and J usage is TRBJ2-2; D perhaps matches TRBD1 (6 bases). The CDR3 loop spans 17 amino acids. Between the trimmed V and J ends, which lost 4 bases and 0 bases, there was a span of 16 bases. Germline CDR1 reads SGHRS; CDR2 reads YFSETQ. DNA for the CDR3: TGCGCCAGCAGCGGAATTACAGGGATGGCGAACACCGGGGAGCTGTTTTTT. Translation gives CASSGITGMANTGELFF.

The table lists this clone with a few counts. V usage is TRBV5-4 and J usage is TRBJ2-7, with a weak D call TRBD2 (5 bases). Germline V CDR1 and CDR2: SGHNT, YYREEE (reference sequence). The CDR3 contains 11 residues. V gave up 4 bases and J gave up 3 bases, with 5 bases separating them. The CDR3 coding sequence is TGTGCCAGCAGCGCGGGCTACGAGCAGTACTTC. Protein: CASSAGYEQYF.

The J gene is TRBJ2-2, the V gene TRBV14, with D uncertain. The germline V gene has CDR1 SGHDN and CDR2 FVKESK. The V end was cut by 1 base, the J end by 4 bases, with 10 bases between. The CDR3 extends over 15 amino acids. CDR3 in amino acids: CASSQVYGATGELFF. The CDR3 DNA sequence: TGTGCCAGCAGCCAAGTTTACGGAGCCACCGGGGAGCTGTTTTTT. Full variable domain (outside the CDR3, taken from reference TRBV14 and TRBJ2-2): EAGVTQFPSHSVIEKGQTVTLRCDPISGHDNLYWYRRVMGKEIKFLLHFVKESKQDESGMPNNRFLAERTGGTYSTLKVQPAELEDSGVYFCASSQVYGATGELFFGEGSRLTVL.

The rearrangement links TRBV6-5 to TRBJ2-5; 7 bases are a match to TRBD2. Unmatched junction bases numbered 10, after V lost 8 bases and J lost 10 bases. This CDR3 is 12 amino acids long. Per the germline V gene, CDR1 is MNHEY and CDR2 is SVGAGI. CDR3 in amino acids: CASAGGSAIQYF. CDR3 in DNA: TGTGCCAGCGCCGGGGGGAGCGCGATCCAGTACTTC.

V usage is TRBV27 and J usage is TRBJ2-1; no clear D. V dropped 5 bases and J dropped 2 bases, with 16 bases sitting between them. Germline-derived CDR1 and CDR2 are MNHEY and SMNVEV (reference sequence). This CDR3 contains 16 residues. DNA of the CDR3: TGTGCCAGCAGTACCCTGATAGGAGAGCCCTACAATGAGCAGTTCTTC. It encodes CASSTLIGEPYNEQFF.

The chain has TRBV5-5 and TRBJ1-6; D is unresolved. V was cut by 0 bases and J by 13 bases, with 14 bases left in between. The CDR3 is 14 amino acids. Germline CDR1 SGHKS, CDR2 YYEKEE (reference sequence). The CDR3 nucleotides read TGTGCCAGCAGCTTGGGCGGGGAGTTTTCGCCCCTCCACTTT. This gives the protein CASSLGGEFSPLHF.

V gene TRBV7-8 combines with J gene TRBJ2-5, with 9 bases fitting TRBD2. Germline-derived CDR1 and CDR2 are SGHVS and FQNEAQ. The length of the CDR3 is 17 residues. V shed 3 bases and J 3 bases; nucleotides not matched to a gene: 11. The CDR3 reads CASSLFTSLAGKETQYF. CDR3 sequence (DNA): TGTGCCAGCAGCTTGTTTACTTCTCTAGCGGGAAAAGAGACCCAGTACTTC.

V and J are TRBV14 and TRBJ2-1; TRBD2 might be the D (5 bases). The V end was cut by 4 bases, the J end by 3 bases, with 19 bases between. Germline CDR1 reads SGHDN; CDR2 reads FVKESK. This CDR3 spans 17 amino acids. The CDR3 bases are TGTGCCAGCAGCCCCATTTTAGTGGGAGAGGGCTACAATGAGCAGTTCTTC. This translates into CASSPILVGEGYNEQFF.

This clone was counted between two and nine times. V gene TRBV24-1 combines with J gene TRBJ2-1; TRBD1 aligns across 9 bases. The CDR3 is 16 amino acids. From germline, CDR1 is KGHDR and CDR2 SFDVKD. After removal of 0 bases from V and 3 bases from J, the junction contained 2 bases not matched to a gene. Here the CDR3 DNA reads TGTGCCACCAGTGATTTGCGACAGGGGGACTACAATGAGCAGTTCTTC. Translated, it gives CATSDLRQGDYNEQFF.

The chain combines TRBV7-9 with TRBJ2-6; 9 positions match TRBD1. There are 19 residues in the CDR3. Looked up from germline, CDR1 is SEHNR and CDR2 is FQNEAQ (reference sequence). After removal of 1 base from V and 0 bases from J, the junction contained 7 bases not matched to a gene. This chain's CDR3 is CASSLVPGTGISGANVLTF. CDR3 bases: TGTGCCAGCAGCTTAGTCCCCGGGACAGGGATCTCTGGGGCCAACGTCCTGACTTTC.

J is TRBJ1-1 and V is TRBV7-8; TRBD1 matches at 9 bases. The CDR3 contains 16 residues. J was trimmed by 3 bases and V by 4 bases; bases with no gene match: 9. Per the germline V gene, CDR1 is SGHVS and CDR2 is FQNEAQ. The CDR3 bases are TGTGCCAGCAGCTATACAGGGGGCGCCCCATACACTGAAGCTTTCTTT. Protein: CASSYTGGAPYTEAFF.

The chain uses TRBV7-6 and TRBJ2-5; D gene ambiguous. V was trimmed by 5 bases and J by 1 base, leaving 5 bases between them. Germline V CDR1 and CDR2: SGHVS, FNYEAQ. CDR3 size: 12 residues. Written as DNA, the CDR3 is TGTGCCAGCAGCCTAATCCAAGAGACCCAGTACTTC. This codes for CASSLIQETQYF.

CDR3 DNA: TGTGCCAGCAGTTTATACAGGGTGGGAGAGACCCAGTACTTC. Translated, it gives CASSLYRVGETQYF. V gene TRBV28 combines with J gene TRBJ2-5; a weak D match, TRBD1 (6 bases). This CDR3 has 14 residues. Germline V lookup: CDR1 MDHEN, CDR2 SYDVKM. V shed 1 base and J shed 4 bases, with 10 bases lying between them.

The chain is built from TRBV2 and TRBJ2-7; TRBD1 aligns across 9 bases. The V gene's germline CDR1 is SNHLY and CDR2 FYNNEI. The CDR3 has 15 amino acids. The trim removed 5 bases at V and 6 bases at J, leaving 11 bases unmatched. CDR3: CASSPWGQGKSEQYF. Here the CDR3 DNA reads TGTGCCAGCAGTCCCTGGGGACAGGGCAAGTCCGAGCAGTACTTC.

The rearrangement links TRBV7-6 to TRBJ2-2; no definite D call. Germline CDR1 is SGHVS and CDR2 is FNYEAQ. Trimming took off 0 bases at V and 2 bases at J, with 16 bases between the two ends. The CDR3 runs to 18 residues. This CDR3 is CASSLALRWQANTGELFF. CDR3 nucleotides: TGTGCCAGCAGCTTAGCGCTAAGGTGGCAGGCTAACACCGGGGAGCTGTTTTTT.

The sample holds one count of this clone. This rearrangement joins TRBV6-4 to TRBJ1-5; D unclear. The CDR3 is made up of 13 amino acids. The germline V gene encodes CDR1 MRHNA and CDR2 SNTAGT. Trimming took 5 bases from V and 4 from J, leaving 9 bases between them. CDR3 in DNA: TGTGCCAGCAGTACCGGTCCTAATCAGCCCCAGCATTTT. Translating it yields CASSTGPNQPQHF.

This clone was detected a few times. The chain employs TRBV5-1 and TRBJ1-4; D is unresolved. The CDR3 is 14 residues long. Germline CDR1 SGHRS, CDR2 YFSETQ. V lost 5 bases and J lost 6, with 14 bases in between. CDR3 loop: CASRTTATYEKLFF. The CDR3 DNA is TGCGCCAGCAGGACAACAGCCACATATGAAAAACTGTTTTTT.

The genes are TRBV5-4 and TRBJ1-2, with 7 positions matching TRBD1. Looked up from germline, CDR1 is SGHNT and CDR2 is YYREEE (reference sequence). Trimming removed 4 bases from V and 4 bases from J; junction bases left unmatched: 7. This CDR3 has 14 residues. CDR3 bases: TGTGCCAGCAGCCGAAGAGGGGGCCCCTATGGCTACACCTTC. Translated: CASSRRGGPYGYTF.

Only a few counts were recorded for this clone. This CDR3 reads CASSVGPSGRSYNEQFF. The DNA for the CDR3 is TGTGCCAGCAGCGTAGGGCCTAGCGGGCGTTCCTACAATGAGCAGTTCTTC. This chain uses TRBV9 with TRBJ2-1; 8 bases line up with TRBD2. V lost 0 bases and J lost 1; bases outside the gene matches: 6. Per the germline V gene, CDR1 is SGDLS and CDR2 is YYNGEE. The CDR3 runs 17 residues.